These 7 T cell receptor beta chains were all obtained from the same sample, sequenced in a study of control samples from healthy donors and cancer patients. Produced via immunoSEQ multiplex PCR; TCRdb's table is partial and in-frame only. The table lists about 120,000 clones, approximately 93% of them singletons. Source material: blood. The receptors were sampled from a young man in good health.

The gene calls are TRBV9 and TRBJ2-1, with TRBD2 matching over 8 bases. The CDR3 consists of 15 residues. The V segment lost 4 bases and the J segment 9 bases; nucleotides outside the gene matches: 12. From germline, CDR1 is SGDLS and CDR2 YYNGEE. The CDR3 nucleotides read TGTGCCAGCAGCCCGGCCGGGACTAGTCATAGTGAGCAGTTCTTC. Amino acid sequence: CASSPAGTSHSEQFF.

The V and J genes are TRBV5-1 and TRBJ1-5, with a tentative D call TRBD1 (6 bases). The CDR3 extends over 15 amino acids. Germline CDR1 reads SGHRS; CDR2 reads YFSETQ. V shed 6 bases and J shed 0 bases, with 13 bases lying between them. CDR3 sequence (DNA): TGCGCCAGCAACTTACAGGGAAATAGCAATCAGCCCCAGCATTTT. It specifies CASNLQGNSNQPQHF.

This clone occurred once. This rearrangement joins TRBV10-2 to TRBJ1-2; D possibly corresponds to TRBD1 (5 bases). With 6 bases removed from V and 0 bases from J, the gap between germline ends came to 14 bases. Germline lookup yields CDR1 WSHSY and CDR2 SAAADI. The CDR3 has 15 amino acids. The CDR3 bases are TGCGCCAGCAGGGGGCCTGGGGCTTCTAACTATGGCTACACCTTC. The encoded protein is CASRGPGASNYGYTF.

This clone has just a few counts. This chain joins TRBV19 and TRBJ2-6; no definite D call. This CDR3 is built from 15 residues. Germline CDR1 and CDR2: LNHDA and SQIVND (reference sequence). V was pared by 4 bases and J by 1 base, with 8 bases between. For the CDR3, the DNA is TGTGCCAGTAGTACGATTACGTCTGGGGCCAACGTCCTGACTTTC. Protein sequence: CASSTITSGANVLTF.

Only one count was recorded for this clone. J is TRBJ2-3 and V is TRBV9; tentatively, D is TRBD1 (5 bases). V dropped 3 bases and J dropped 8 bases, with 10 bases sitting between them. This CDR3 has 12 residues. Germline assignment: CDR1 SGDLS and CDR2 YYNGEE. The CDR3 reads CASSGQGSTQYF. The DNA for the CDR3 is TGTGCCAGCAGCGGGCAGGGCAGTACGCAGTATTTT.

The rearrangement joins TRBV7-9 to TRBJ1-1; no firm D call. This CDR3 has 12 residues. The germline gives CDR1 SEHNR, CDR2 FQNEAQ (reference sequence). The V end was cut by 5 bases, the J end by 2 bases, with 6 bases between. In DNA form, the CDR3 reads TGTGCCAGCAGCACTGCAAACACTGAAGCTTTCTTT. Amino acid sequence: CASSTANTEAFF.

The rearrangement uses TRBV2 and TRBJ1-5, with a tentative D call TRBD1 (5 bases). Trimming cost V 1 base and J 8 bases, with 9 bases left between them. Germline CDR1 and CDR2: SNHLY and FYNNEI. The CDR3 spans 13 residues. The CDR3 is CASSEGWGEPQHF. CDR3 bases: TGTGCCAGCAGTGAAGGGTGGGGCGAGCCCCAGCATTTT. The variable domain in full, completed from reference TRBV2 and TRBJ1-5, reads EPEVTQTPSHQVTQMGQEVILRCVPISNHLYFYWYRQILGQKVEFLVSFYNNEISEKSEIFDDQFSVERPDGSNFTLKIRSTKLEDSAMYFCASSEGWGEPQHFGDGTRLSIL.